The clone carrying this T cell receptor (beta chain) was counted a few times. The antigen remains unidentified. These data originate in a study of T cell clonotyping in hematopoietic cell transplantation. Study information: Cytoreduction preceded collection of pretransplant recipient samples.

In germline, CDR1 is MNHEY, CDR2 SMNVEV (reference sequence). CDR3 size: 13 residues. J was trimmed by 5 bases and V by 5 bases; bases with no gene match: 5. Time point indicated: recipient sample about 28 days before transplant, after cytoreduction. Findings and limits, study-wide: Few recipient clonotypes overlapped donors; over 95% were de novo at given depth.

Measured with immunoSEQ multiplex PCR; TCRdb has only the in-frame clones, and not every one. The sample records 25,000 to 35,000 clones, 60% to 80% being singletons. The source was peripheral blood mononuclear cells, collected before stem cell transplant. V usage is TRBV27 and J usage is TRBJ2-7, with 8 bases aligning to TRBD1. This TCR came from a man in his forties or fifties with myelodysplastic syndrome. Some clones in this sample may be carry-over from other donors' samples. For the CDR3, the DNA is TGTGCCAGCAGTCAGGGGGCCTTGGACGAGCAGTACTTC. Translating gives CASSQGALDEQYF.